The 11 T cell receptor beta chains presented below share a single source sample, sequenced in a study of CDR3 diversity in severe acne. Each CDR3 protein is one row after TCRdb ran MiXCR on the PCR reads. The sample records over 85,000 distinct CDR3 sequences, more than 45% being singletons. The sequenced sample was blood. These receptors were obtained from a male donor with acne.

Many counts were recorded for this clonotype. The gene calls are TRBV7-9 and TRBJ2-3; tentative D call: TRBD2 (6 bases). Germline V gene data show CDR1 as SEHNR and CDR2 as FQNEAQ (reference sequence). This CDR3 comprises 17 residues. The V end was cut by 1 base, the J end by 10 bases, with 24 bases between. The CDR3 DNA reads as TGTGCCAGCAGCTTAGAGCAGCGTGCCCGCCCGGAGGGCGCGCAGTATTTT. The encoded protein is CASSLEQRARPEGAQYF.

This clonotype was counted at least ten times. The chain carries TRBV7-9 and TRBJ2-2; D gene ambiguous. This CDR3 contains 13 residues. The V gene lost 4 bases and the J gene lost 2 bases, with 5 bases spanning the gap. Germline lookup yields CDR1 SEHNR and CDR2 FQNEAQ (reference sequence). Here the CDR3 reads CASSYGNTGELFF. CDR3 DNA sequence: TGTGCCAGCAGCTACGGAAACACCGGGGAGCTGTTTTTT.

Points on this clonotype: The junction shows a germline mismatch at one end, possibly a read error. The rearrangement joins TRBV9 to TRBJ2-3, with 10 bases identical to TRBD1. The CDR3 sequence is 16 residues long. CDR1 is SGDLS and CDR2 is YYNGEE in the germline V gene. The CDR3 bases are TGTGCCCGCAGCGTAGTAGGGACAGGGGCGAAGAATACGCAGTATTTT. It is translated as CARSVVGTGAKNTQYF.

As for this clonotype: Just one base apart from a much larger clone, this may be a read error. The CDR3 ends on some other residue instead of the conserved phenylalanine or tryptophan, so this is likely a read error. This chain joins TRBV11-3 and TRBJ2-3; 7 bases match TRBD2. The germline CDR1 and CDR2 sequences are SGHNT and YENEEA. V was pared by 4 bases and J by 0 bases, with 10 bases of the junction left unmatched. The CDR3 covers 17 residues. CDR3 nucleotide sequence: TGTGCCAGCAGCTACTTGACTACTAGCGCTAGCACAGATACGCAGTATTCT. It is translated as CASSYLTTSASTDTQYS.

Notes on this clonotype: Mismatch with germline at one junction end may stem from a read error. The chain joins TRBV18 to TRBJ2-7; D possibly corresponds to TRBD2 (6 bases). This CDR3 contains 14 residues. Germline CDR1 KGHSH, CDR2 LQKENI. The CDR3 DNA sequence: TGTGCCAGCTCCCGGCCTAGCGCTATCTACGAGCAGGACTTC. Residues: CASSRPSAIYEQDF.

The rearrangement links TRBV2 to TRBJ2-7; D gene unclear. The germline V gene has CDR1 SNHLY and CDR2 FYNNEI. The CDR3 is 11 amino acids. V was trimmed by 5 bases and J by 7 bases, leaving 9 bases between them. CDR3 loop: CASSTNNEQYF. The CDR3 nucleotides read TGTGCCAGCAGTACAAACAATGAGCAGTACTTC.

In its sample, this clonotype was seen a few times. The chain carries TRBV3-1 and TRBJ2-1, with a possible D match to TRBD2 (6 bases). Trimming took 2 bases from V and 6 from J, leaving 14 bases between them. The CDR3 has 15 amino acids. The germline gives CDR1 LGHDT, CDR2 YNNKEL (reference sequence). The CDR3 loop is CASSQTPRESNEQFF. CDR3 sequence (DNA): TGTGCCAGCAGCCAAACCCCCCGGGAGTCCAATGAGCAGTTCTTC.

This chain connects TRBV2 to TRBJ1-5; D might be TRBD1 (5 bases). Germline lookup yields CDR1 SNHLY and CDR2 FYNNEI. The ends were cut back, 6 bases at V and 5 bases at J, with 35 bases in the middle. The CDR3 sequence is 21 residues long. As DNA, the CDR3 is TGTGCCAGCAGGAGTCCCGCAGGGAAGGTCTTGGGAGTCCCTAACTATCAGCCCCAGCATTTT. This codes for CASRSPAGKVLGVPNYQPQHF. Complete variable domain (other parts from reference TRBV2 and TRBJ1-5): EPEVTQTPSHQVTQMGQEVILRCVPISNHLYFYWYRQILGQKVEFLVSFYNNEISEKSEIFDDQFSVERPDGSNFTLKIRSTKLEDSAMYFCASRSPAGKVLGVPNYQPQHFGDGTRLSIL.

This chain connects TRBV3-1 to TRBJ1-2, with D possibly matching TRBD1 (6 bases). V was cut by 5 bases and J by 0 bases, with 13 bases left in between. This CDR3 comprises 15 residues. Germline CDR1 reads LGHDT; CDR2 reads YNNKEL (reference sequence). In DNA, the CDR3 is TGTGCCAGCAGCAAAAGGACAGAGTCTAACTATGGCTACACCTTC. This translates into CASSKRTESNYGYTF.

The genes are TRBV5-6 and TRBJ2-1; unclear D gene. V was pared by 1 base and J by 7 bases, with 6 bases between. The CDR3 sequence is 12 residues long. Germline V gives CDR1 SGHDT, CDR2 YYEEEE. The CDR3 reads CASSLRLNEQFF. In DNA, the CDR3 is TGTGCCAGCAGCTTGCGGCTGAATGAGCAGTTCTTC.

At least ten counts were recorded for this clonotype. The chain uses TRBV5-1 and TRBJ2-1; the D is unclear. The germline V and J ends were trimmed by 2 bases and 8 bases, with 14 bases remaining between them. The CDR3 totals 14 residues. Germline CDR1 reads SGHRS; CDR2 reads YFSETQ. CDR3 DNA sequence: TGCGCCAGCAGCTTAATGGAGTCTCTCGATGAGCAGTTCTTC. Amino acid sequence: CASSLMESLDEQFF.